This T cell receptor (beta chain) was recovered during a study of response to subunit inactivated influenza vaccine. Study results and limitations: The study's authors posited that every seasonal influenza vaccination enlists few new T cells.

Germline values: CDR1 MNHEY, CDR2 SVGEGT. V dropped 3 bases and J dropped 2; count of bases not matched to a gene: 5. The CDR3 length is 15 residues. Note on this clonotype: Antigen specificity is unknown.

In TCRdb, the RT-PCR reads were re-called with MiXCR into one record per CDR3 protein. This sample carries hundreds of thousands of distinct CDR3 sequences, less than 20% of them seen once, and the ten largest clones take around 10%. The receptor was isolated from a man aged 50 to 60 who received an inactivated influenza vaccine. The gene calls are TRBV6-2 or TRBV6-3 and TRBJ2-7; TRBD1 agrees at 9 bases. Material: PBMCs from blood, obtained 11 to 12 days after vaccination. The CDR3 here is CASSYLDRGTYEQYF. The CDR3 DNA sequence: TGTGCCAGCAGTTATCTTGACAGGGGGACCTACGAGCAGTACTTC.